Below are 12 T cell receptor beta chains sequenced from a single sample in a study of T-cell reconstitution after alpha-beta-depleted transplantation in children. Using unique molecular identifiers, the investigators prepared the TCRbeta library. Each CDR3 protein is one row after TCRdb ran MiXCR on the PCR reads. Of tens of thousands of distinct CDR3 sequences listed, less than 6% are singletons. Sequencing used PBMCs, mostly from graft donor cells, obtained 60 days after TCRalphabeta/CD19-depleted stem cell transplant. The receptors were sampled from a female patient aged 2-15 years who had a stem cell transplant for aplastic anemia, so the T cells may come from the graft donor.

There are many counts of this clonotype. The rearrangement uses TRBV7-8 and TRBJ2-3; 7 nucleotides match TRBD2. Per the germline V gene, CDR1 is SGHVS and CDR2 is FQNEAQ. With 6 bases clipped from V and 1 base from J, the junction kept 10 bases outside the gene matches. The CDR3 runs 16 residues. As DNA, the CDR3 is TGTGCCAGCAGTTGGGGGGAGGGACTGGGCACAGATACGCAGTATTTT. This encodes CASSWGEGLGTDTQYF.

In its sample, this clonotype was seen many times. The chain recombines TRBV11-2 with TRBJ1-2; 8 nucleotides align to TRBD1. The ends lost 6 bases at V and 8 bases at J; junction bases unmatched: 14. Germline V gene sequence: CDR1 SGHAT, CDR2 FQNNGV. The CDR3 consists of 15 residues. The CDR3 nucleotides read TGTGCCAGCAGTTCACTCGCCCAGGGGGCGCGAGGCTACACCTTC. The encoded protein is CASSSLAQGARGYTF.

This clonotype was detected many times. The CDR3: CASSGRVFPSYEQYF. CDR3 DNA: TGCGCCAGCAGCGGCCGGGTCTTCCCCTCCTACGAGCAGTACTTC. The chain employs TRBV5-1 and TRBJ2-7; D remains unclear. Germline V lookup: CDR1 SGHRS, CDR2 YFSETQ. CDR3 length: 15 residues. V was pared by 4 bases and J by 0 bases, with 14 bases between.

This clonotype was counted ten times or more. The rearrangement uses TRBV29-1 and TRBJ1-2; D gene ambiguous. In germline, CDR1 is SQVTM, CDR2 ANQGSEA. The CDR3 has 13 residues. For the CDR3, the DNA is TGCGCCTGCACCGACGCCTGGGTCTATGGCTACACCTTC. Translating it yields CACTDAWVYGYTF.

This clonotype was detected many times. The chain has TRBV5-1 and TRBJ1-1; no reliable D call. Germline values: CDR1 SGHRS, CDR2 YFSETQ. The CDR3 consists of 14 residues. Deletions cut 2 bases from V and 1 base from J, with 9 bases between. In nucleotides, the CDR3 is TGCGCCAGCAGCTTAGTGGCAGGGAACACTGAAGCTTTCTTT. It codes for CASSLVAGNTEAFF.

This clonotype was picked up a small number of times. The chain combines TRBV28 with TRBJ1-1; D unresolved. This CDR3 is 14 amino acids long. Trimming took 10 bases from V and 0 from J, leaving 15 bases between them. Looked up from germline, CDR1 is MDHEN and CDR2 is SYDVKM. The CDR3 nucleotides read TGTGCCATCGTTTCCCGGTACCTGAACACTGAAGCTTTCTTT. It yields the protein CAIVSRYLNTEAFF.

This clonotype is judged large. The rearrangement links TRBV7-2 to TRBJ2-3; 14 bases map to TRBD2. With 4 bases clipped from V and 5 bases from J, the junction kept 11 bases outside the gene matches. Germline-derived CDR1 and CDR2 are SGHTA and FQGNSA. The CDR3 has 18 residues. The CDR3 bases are TGTGCCAGCAGCTCCACCACCGGGACTAGCGGGAGAATAGATACGCAGTATTTT. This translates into CASSSTTGTSGRIDTQYF.

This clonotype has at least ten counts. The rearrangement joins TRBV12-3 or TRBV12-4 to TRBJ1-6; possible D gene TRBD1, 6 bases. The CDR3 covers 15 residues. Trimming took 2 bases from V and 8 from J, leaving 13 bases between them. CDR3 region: CASSLRGMGDSPLHF. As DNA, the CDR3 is TGTGCCAGCAGTTTAAGGGGGATGGGGGATTCACCCCTCCACTTT.

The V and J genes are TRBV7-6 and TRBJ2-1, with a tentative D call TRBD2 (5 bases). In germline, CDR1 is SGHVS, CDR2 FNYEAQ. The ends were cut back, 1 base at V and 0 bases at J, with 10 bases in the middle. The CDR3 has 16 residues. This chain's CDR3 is CASSLVRESSYNEQFF. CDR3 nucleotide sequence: TGTGCCAGCAGCTTAGTTCGGGAAAGCTCCTACAATGAGCAGTTCTTC.

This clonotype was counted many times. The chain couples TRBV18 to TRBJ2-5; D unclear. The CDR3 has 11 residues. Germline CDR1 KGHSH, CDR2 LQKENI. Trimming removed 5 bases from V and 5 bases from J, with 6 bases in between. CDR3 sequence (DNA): TGTGCCAGCTCAGCCGGGGAGACCCAGTACTTC. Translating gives CASSAGETQYF.

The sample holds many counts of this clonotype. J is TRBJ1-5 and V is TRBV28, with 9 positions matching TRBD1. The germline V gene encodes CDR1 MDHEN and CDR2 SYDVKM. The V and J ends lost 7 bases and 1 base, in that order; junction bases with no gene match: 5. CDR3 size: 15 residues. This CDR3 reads CASIRGQGSNQPQHF. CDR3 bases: TGTGCCAGCATTAGGGGACAGGGAAGCAATCAGCCCCAGCATTTT.

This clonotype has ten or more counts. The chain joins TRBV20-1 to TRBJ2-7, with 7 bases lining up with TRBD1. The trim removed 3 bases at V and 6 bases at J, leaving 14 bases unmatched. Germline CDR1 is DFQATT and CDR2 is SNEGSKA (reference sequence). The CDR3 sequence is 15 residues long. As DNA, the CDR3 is TGCAGTGCTAGCATCGCGGCAGGGGGTTTCGGCGAGCAGTACTTC. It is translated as CSASIAAGGFGEQYF.